The 10 T cell receptor beta chains below come from one sample, sequenced in a study of T cells in Graves' hyperthyroidism and ophthalmopathy. Researchers amplified the TCR beta CDR3 regions from RNA transcripts. The TCR CDR3 first-round RT-PCR relied on the HTBI primer set. TCRdb fed the multiplex PCR reads into MiXCR, producing one record per CDR3 protein. The repertoire holds 500,000 to 800,000 distinct CDR3 sequences, with 14% as singletons. The sample taken for sequencing was blood. The receptors originated from a woman aged 50 to 60 with Graves' ophthalmopathy.

The chain couples TRBV4-1 to TRBJ1-4; 7 bases match TRBD1. The CDR3 sequence is 16 residues long. The germline CDR1 and CDR2 sequences are MGHRA and YSYEKL. The trim removed 2 bases at V and 5 bases at J, leaving 8 bases unmatched. DNA of the CDR3: TGCGCCAGCAGCCAACTCCCCGGGACAGACAATGAAAAACTGTTTTTT. The encoded protein is CASSQLPGTDNEKLFF.

V is TRBV3-1 and J is TRBJ1-1; possibly TRBD1 for D (6 bases). The CDR3 runs 14 residues. Trimming pared 3 bases from V and 7 bases from J, leaving 15 bases between. The germline CDR1 and CDR2 sequences are LGHDT and YNNKEL (reference sequence). The CDR3 region is CASSHLDRLNEAFF. The CDR3 nucleotides are TGTGCCAGCAGCCACCTCGACAGGCTGAATGAAGCTTTCTTT.

The sample holds many counts of this clonotype. The chain employs TRBV7-2 and TRBJ1-1; no definite D call. Trimming removed 2 bases at V and 4 bases at J, with 14 bases between. This CDR3 is built from 15 residues. Germline V lookup: CDR1 SGHTA, CDR2 FQGNSA. In DNA, the CDR3 is TGTGCCAGCAGCTTATTGTCCCGGGGAGGCACTGAAGCTTTCTTT. Protein product: CASSLLSRGGTEAFF. Together with reference TRBV7-2 and TRBJ1-1, the CDR3 gives the full variable domain: GAGVSQSPSNKVTEKGKDVELRCDPISGHTALYWYRQSLGQGLEFLIYFQGNSAPDKSGLPSDRFSAERTGGSVSTLTIQRTQQEDSAVYLCASSLLSRGGTEAFFGQGTRLTVV.

This clonotype has more than one count but fewer than ten. This chain uses TRBV6-5 with TRBJ1-1; TRBD1 is a possible D gene (6 bases). CDR3 length: 14 amino acids. Germline CDR1 MNHEY, CDR2 SVGAGI. The V and J ends lost 2 bases and 5 bases respectively, with 12 bases between them. CDR3 amino acids: CASSYGQGWTEAFF. The CDR3 bases are TGTGCCAGCAGTTACGGCCAGGGGTGGACTGAAGCTTTCTTT.

This clonotype has at least ten counts. The rearrangement joins TRBV12-3 or TRBV12-4 to TRBJ1-5; unclear D gene. Trimming shortened V by 7 bases and J by 1 base, and 8 bases separated the two germline ends. The CDR3 runs to 13 residues. In DNA, the CDR3 is TGTGCCAGCACAACTTCGAGCAATCAGCCCCAGCATTTT. It is translated as CASTTSSNQPQHF.

A few counts support this clonotype. The rearrangement joins TRBV7-9 to TRBJ1-4, with D uncertain. With 1 base removed from V and 4 bases from J, the gap between germline ends came to 7 bases. Looked up from germline, CDR1 is SEHNR and CDR2 is FQNEAQ (reference sequence). The CDR3 has 14 amino acids. The CDR3: CASSLGNFNEKLFF. The DNA for the CDR3 is TGTGCCAGCAGCTTAGGGAATTTTAATGAAAAACTGTTTTTT.

This clonotype was observed many times. The chain is built from TRBV12-3 or TRBV12-4 and TRBJ2-5; the match to TRBD1 covers 7 bases. This CDR3 comprises 15 residues. After removal of 0 bases from V and 4 bases from J, the junction contained 5 bases not matched to a gene. The CDR3 loop reads CASSLALGGGETQYF. CDR3 DNA sequence: TGTGCCAGCAGTTTAGCGCTAGGGGGCGGAGAGACCCAGTACTTC.

This clonotype has only a few counts. The chain is built from TRBV24-1 and TRBJ2-3; 8 bases are a match to TRBD1. Trimming took 3 bases from V and 4 from J; bases not matched to a gene: 5. There are 15 residues in the CDR3. Per the germline V gene, CDR1 is KGHDR and CDR2 is SFDVKD. CDR3 amino acids: CATSDPGQGPDTQYF. For the CDR3, the DNA is TGTGCCACCAGTGATCCCGGACAGGGTCCAGATACGCAGTATTTT.

This clonotype was observed many times. V is TRBV5-1 and J is TRBJ2-1; either TRBD1 or TRBD2 may fit D (5 bases each). V lost 4 bases to trimming and J lost 8 bases, with 16 bases between them. This CDR3 is 14 amino acids long. The germline gives CDR1 SGHRS, CDR2 YFSETQ. The CDR3 protein is CASSPRDHVYEQFF. CDR3 in DNA: TGCGCCAGCAGCCCCAGGGACCATGTCTATGAGCAGTTCTTC.

This clonotype was counted many times. The chain has TRBV5-1 and TRBJ2-2, with D uncertain. The germline V gene has CDR1 SGHRS and CDR2 YFSETQ. Trimming stripped 0 bases from V and 1 base from J, with 10 bases between. The CDR3 has 16 amino acids. For the CDR3, the DNA is TGCGCCAGCAGCTTGGCTCCGCTTATGAACACCGGGGAGCTGTTTTTT. It is translated as CASSLAPLMNTGELFF.